This T cell receptor beta chain was sequenced for a study of T cell responses to AZD1222 COVID-19 vaccine. Here immunoSEQ multiplex PCR was the method, and the copy in TCRdb shows in-frame clones only, minus some. The repertoire holds some 99,000 clones, with less than 85% as singletons. General study points: The number of AZD1222 recipients seropositive at baseline was only five to seven. Donors were mostly white British, more females; clonal diversity possibly underestimated. Every sample of the repertoires postdated the peak T cell response.

The study pooled second doses at about 4 or about 12 weeks. Regarding this clone: The antigen is undetermined.

The origin of this receptor is an adult who received the AZD1222 COVID-19 vaccine. The source was peripheral blood, collected 28 days after the second AZD1222 dose.

CDR3 protein: CASSPGPSSSYEQYF. In DNA form, the CDR3 reads TGTGCCAGCAGCCCAGGACCGTCGAGCTCCTACGAGCAGTACTTC. V is TRBV11-2 and J is TRBJ2-7; D is unresolved. Trimming took off 5 bases at V and 0 bases at J, with 14 bases between the two ends. The germline gives CDR1 SGHAT, CDR2 FQNNGV. The CDR3 consists of 15 residues.